The clone carrying this TCR beta chain was detected once. The entry originates in a study of blood T cell repertoires in COVID-19. Study-level background: Nucleic acid was either cDNA or gDNA, and it came from T cells, B-cell-depleted T cells, or PBMCs.

Authors' analysis steps: Reference gene primers were amplified, and this amplification served to estimate nucleated cell counts. Clones were read by immunoSEQ multiplex PCR, and TCRdb kept only the in-frame ones, dropping some. Clonal size and the V and J genes are those of that table, whereas D and trimming came from the DNA. The repertoire holds over 100,000 clones, with about 89% as singletons. Germline V lookup: CDR1 MDHEN, CDR2 SYDVKM. The CDR3 length is 14 residues. After removal of 8 bases from V and 2 bases from J, the junction contained 6 bases not matched to a gene. This chain joins TRBV28 and TRBJ2-3; 8 positions match TRBD1. The receptor was isolated from a human donor in a cohort sampled during active COVID-19. Sequences were obtained from peripheral blood. CDR3 sequence reads: CASWAGQATDTQYF. As DNA, the CDR3 is TGTGCCAGCTGGGCGGGACAGGCCACAGATACGCAGTATTTT.